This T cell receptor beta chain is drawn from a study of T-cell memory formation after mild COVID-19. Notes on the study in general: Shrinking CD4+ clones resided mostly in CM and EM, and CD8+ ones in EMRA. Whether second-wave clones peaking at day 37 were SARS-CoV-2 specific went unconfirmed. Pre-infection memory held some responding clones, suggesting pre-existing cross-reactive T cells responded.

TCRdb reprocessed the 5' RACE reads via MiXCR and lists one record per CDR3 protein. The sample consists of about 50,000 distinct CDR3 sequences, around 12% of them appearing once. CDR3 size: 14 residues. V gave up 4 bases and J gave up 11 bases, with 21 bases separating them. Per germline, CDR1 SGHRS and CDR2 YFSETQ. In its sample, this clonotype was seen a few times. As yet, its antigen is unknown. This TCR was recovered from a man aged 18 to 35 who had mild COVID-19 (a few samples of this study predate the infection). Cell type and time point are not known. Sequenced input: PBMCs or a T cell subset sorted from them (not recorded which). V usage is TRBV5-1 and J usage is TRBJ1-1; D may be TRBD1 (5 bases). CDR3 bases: TGCGCCAGCAGCGCCCATTGGGGGGTCCAAGCGGCTTTCTTT. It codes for CASSAHWGVQAAFF.